This is a list of T cell receptor beta chains from one sample in a study of T cell responses to AZD1222 COVID-19 vaccine. Profiling relied on immunoSEQ multiplex PCR, and the TCRdb table lists in-frame clones only, not all of them. The sample carries approximately 98,000 clones, over 85% recorded once. This specimen consisted of peripheral blood, obtained on day 0 of MenACWY control vaccination. These TCRs come from an adult in good health. Both conserved end residues are part of each CDR3. Each record gives: J gene, V gene, clone size, D gene, CDR3 DNA, CDR3 protein. The D gene is left open where the match is weak. The size field is filled for only some rows; it gives once, few, many or a size class.

J gene: TRBJ1-1
V gene: TRBV18
clone size: -
D gene: -
CDR3 DNA: TGTGCCAGCTCACCCGACCAACTCAACACTGAAGCTTTCTTT
CDR3 protein: CASSPDQLNTEAFF

J gene: TRBJ1-3
V gene: TRBV9
clone size: once
D gene: -
CDR3 DNA: TGTGCCAGCAGCGTAGACCACAGCTCTGGAAACACCATATATTTT
CDR3 protein: CASSVDHSSGNTIYF

J gene: TRBJ1-3
V gene: TRBV19
clone size: -
D gene: -
CDR3 DNA: TGTGCCAGTAAGGGACCGGGACAACCGCGGCGGGGAAACACCATATATTTT
CDR3 protein: CASKGPGQPRRGNTIYF

J gene: TRBJ2-7
V gene: TRBV2
clone size: -
D gene: -
CDR3 DNA: TGTGCCAGCAGGGGAGACTTTTCCTCGGTCGAGCAGTACTTC
CDR3 protein: CASRGDFSSVEQYF

J gene: TRBJ1-3
V gene: TRBV4-1
clone size: -
D gene: -
CDR3 DNA: TGCGCCAGCAGCCCGATTGGGGGAAACGGAAACACCATATATTTT
CDR3 protein: CASSPIGGNGNTIYF

J gene: TRBJ2-5
V gene: TRBV7-3
clone size: once
D gene: TRBD2
CDR3 DNA: TGTGCCAGCAGCCGAGGACTAGCGAAAGAGACCCAGTACTTC
CDR3 protein: CASSRGLAKETQYF

J gene: TRBJ1-1
V gene: TRBV5-1
clone size: -
D gene: -
CDR3 DNA: TGCGCCAGCAGCCACTACTCCCGCTTGATGGGGGACACTGAAGCTTTCTTT
CDR3 protein: CASSHYSRLMGDTEAFF

J gene: TRBJ1-1
V gene: TRBV6-5
clone size: -
D gene: -
CDR3 DNA: TGTGCCAGCAGTTACTCGGACACTGAAGCTTTCTTT
CDR3 protein: CASSYSDTEAFF

J gene: TRBJ2-2
V gene: TRBV5-6
clone size: -
D gene: TRBD2
CDR3 DNA: TGTGCCAGCAGTCCTGGACTAGACACCGGGGAGCTGTTTTTT
CDR3 protein: CASSPGLDTGELFF

J gene: TRBJ2-1
V gene: TRBV11-2
clone size: -
D gene: TRBD1
CDR3 DNA: TGTGCCAGCAGCTTACCGCGGACAGGGTACAATGAGCAGTTCTTC
CDR3 protein: CASSLPRTGYNEQFF

J gene: TRBJ2-3
V gene: TRBV7-6
clone size: -
D gene: -
CDR3 DNA: TGTGCCAGCAGCCCTGGAGACCCGAGCACAGATACGCAGTATTTT
CDR3 protein: CASSPGDPSTDTQYF

J gene: TRBJ1-2
V gene: TRBV27
clone size: -
D gene: TRBD1
CDR3 DNA: TGTGCCAGCAGTTTGTCCTCAGGGGGCTATGGCTACACCTTC
CDR3 protein: CASSLSSGGYGYTF

J gene: TRBJ2-6
V gene: TRBV19
clone size: -
D gene: -
CDR3 DNA: TGTGCCAGTAGGCCCACAGGAGCTGGGGCCAACGTCCTGACTTTC
CDR3 protein: CASRPTGAGANVLTF

J gene: TRBJ1-2
V gene: TRBV28
clone size: -
D gene: -
CDR3 DNA: TGTGCCAGCAGTGCCAGGGGAGGGAACTATGGCTACACCTTC
CDR3 protein: CASSARGGNYGYTF

J gene: TRBJ1-5
V gene: TRBV6-5
clone size: once
D gene: -
CDR3 DNA: TGTGCCAGCAGCACCGGGGGGGTTAACAATCAGCCCCAGCATTTT
CDR3 protein: CASSTGGVNNQPQHF

J gene: TRBJ2-7
V gene: TRBV10-3
clone size: -
D gene: -
CDR3 DNA: TGTGCCATCAGTGAGTCGGCAGGTTCCTACGAGCAGTACTTC
CDR3 protein: CAISESAGSYEQYF

J gene: TRBJ2-3
V gene: TRBV10-3
clone size: -
D gene: -
CDR3 DNA: TGTGCCATCAGTGAGAGTATGGGCACAGATACGCAGTATTTT
CDR3 protein: CAISESMGTDTQYF

J gene: TRBJ1-6
V gene: TRBV5-1
clone size: -
D gene: -
CDR3 DNA: TGCGCCAGCAGCTTGGCCACGGGGAGCTCCTATAATTCACCCCTCCACTTT
CDR3 protein: CASSLATGSSYNSPLHF

J gene: TRBJ2-5
V gene: TRBV6-5
clone size: -
D gene: TRBD2
CDR3 DNA: TGTGCCAGCGCGAGGAGCGGGGGCACCGAAGAGACCCAGTACTTC
CDR3 protein: CASARSGGTEETQYF

J gene: TRBJ1-2
V gene: TRBV2
clone size: -
D gene: -
CDR3 DNA: TGTGCCAGCAGTCAAAACGCTGGGGGCGTCGGCTACACCTTC
CDR3 protein: CASSQNAGGVGYTF

J gene: TRBJ1-1
V gene: TRBV19
clone size: -
D gene: -
CDR3 DNA: TGTGCCAGTAGGAAGGGAATGGGTACTGAAGCTTTCTTT
CDR3 protein: CASRKGMGTEAFF

J gene: TRBJ2-7
V gene: TRBV4-1
clone size: -
D gene: -
CDR3 DNA: TGCGCCAGCAGCCCTTCGGTGGCCTACGAGCAGTACTTC
CDR3 protein: CASSPSVAYEQYF

J gene: TRBJ2-2
V gene: TRBV4-1
clone size: -
D gene: TRBD1
CDR3 DNA: TGCGCCAGCAGCCAAGAACCGGGACAGGTTCACGGGGAGCTGTTTTTT
CDR3 protein: CASSQEPGQVHGELFF

J gene: TRBJ1-2
V gene: TRBV3-1/TRBV3-2
clone size: -
D gene: TRBD1
CDR3 DNA: TGTGCCAGCAGCCTATACGGGGACAGGGTAGACTATGGCTACACCTTC
CDR3 protein: CASSLYGDRVDYGYTF

J gene: TRBJ2-7
V gene: TRBV18
clone size: -
D gene: -
CDR3 DNA: TGTGCCAGCTCTCCCACTGGAACTAGCTACGAGCAGTACTTC
CDR3 protein: CASSPTGTSYEQYF

J gene: TRBJ1-4
V gene: TRBV7-8
clone size: -
D gene: TRBD1
CDR3 DNA: TGTGCCAGCAGCGCCTCGACAGGGGGCCCTAATGAAAAACTGTTTTTT
CDR3 protein: CASSASTGGPNEKLFF

J gene: TRBJ2-6
V gene: TRBV28
clone size: once
D gene: -
CDR3 DNA: TGTGCCAGCACTCCAGGGTTTGGGGCCAACGTCCTGACTTTC
CDR3 protein: CASTPGFGANVLTF

J gene: TRBJ1-2
V gene: TRBV5-1
clone size: -
D gene: -
CDR3 DNA: TGCGCCAGCAGCTTGGTTCCCGGACTTAATGGCTACACCTTC
CDR3 protein: CASSLVPGLNGYTF

J gene: TRBJ1-3
V gene: TRBV9
clone size: -
D gene: TRBD1
CDR3 DNA: TGTGCCAGCAGCGAACTGGACAGGGGGAACGGAAACACCATATATTTT
CDR3 protein: CASSELDRGNGNTIYF

J gene: TRBJ1-1
V gene: TRBV10-3
clone size: -
D gene: TRBD1
CDR3 DNA: TGTGCCACCAGGGACTCAGGGGGCCACACTGAAGCTTTCTTT
CDR3 protein: CATRDSGGHTEAFF

J gene: TRBJ1-2
V gene: TRBV25-1
clone size: -
D gene: -
CDR3 DNA: TGTGCCAGCAGTATGAGGGGGAGAGATGGCTACACCTTC
CDR3 protein: CASSMRGRDGYTF

J gene: TRBJ1-4
V gene: TRBV5-3
clone size: -
D gene: TRBD1
CDR3 DNA: TGTGCCAGAAGCGCCGACAGGGGAGGTGAAAAACTGTTTTTT
CDR3 protein: CARSADRGGEKLFF

J gene: TRBJ2-5
V gene: TRBV14
clone size: -
D gene: -
CDR3 DNA: TGTGCCAGCAGCCCACTAGACCAAGAGACCCAGTACTTC
CDR3 protein: CASSPLDQETQYF

J gene: TRBJ2-2
V gene: TRBV5-1
clone size: -
D gene: -
CDR3 DNA: TGCGCCAGCAGCTTGGTTCTGACGGGGTCCGCCGGGGAGCTGTTTTTT
CDR3 protein: CASSLVLTGSAGELFF

J gene: TRBJ1-5
V gene: TRBV4-2
clone size: once
D gene: -
CDR3 DNA: TGTGCCAGCAGCCAAGATGGTTCCCAGTTCCAGCCCCAGCATTTT
CDR3 protein: CASSQDGSQFQPQHF

J gene: TRBJ2-5
V gene: TRBV9
clone size: -
D gene: -
CDR3 DNA: TGTGCCAGCAGCGTAGGAGGGGGGGCGGAGACCCAGTACTTC
CDR3 protein: CASSVGGGAETQYF

J gene: TRBJ2-7
V gene: TRBV18
clone size: -
D gene: TRBD1
CDR3 DNA: TGTGCCAGCTCACAGTCACAGGGGGACCAATACGAGCAGTACTTC
CDR3 protein: CASSQSQGDQYEQYF

J gene: TRBJ1-1
V gene: TRBV4-1
clone size: -
D gene: -
CDR3 DNA: TGCGCCAGCAGCCAAGATCTGCAGGTGCCTACGGCTTTCTTT
CDR3 protein: CASSQDLQVPTAFF

J gene: TRBJ2-3
V gene: TRBV29-1
clone size: -
D gene: TRBD2
CDR3 DNA: TGCAGCGTTGAAACCCAGGGACTAGCGAGCACAGATACGCAGTATTTT
CDR3 protein: CSVETQGLASTDTQYF

J gene: TRBJ1-4
V gene: TRBV18
clone size: -
D gene: -
CDR3 DNA: TGTGCCAGCTCACCTTCGTCGACGGCAACTAATGAAAAACTGTTTTTT
CDR3 protein: CASSPSSTATNEKLFF

J gene: TRBJ2-7
V gene: TRBV5-1
clone size: -
D gene: TRBD2
CDR3 DNA: TGCGCCAGCAGCTTCGGGGAGGGACGAGAGCAGTACTTC
CDR3 protein: CASSFGEGREQYF

J gene: TRBJ1-6
V gene: TRBV2
clone size: -
D gene: -
CDR3 DNA: TGTGCCACCTCTACCCCCAGCGTATATAATTCACCCCTCCACTTT
CDR3 protein: CATSTPSVYNSPLHF

J gene: TRBJ1-2
V gene: TRBV12-3/TRBV12-4
clone size: -
D gene: TRBD1
CDR3 DNA: TGTGCCAGCAGGGGACAGGGCTTGGGCTACACCTTC
CDR3 protein: CASRGQGLGYTF

J gene: TRBJ1-2
V gene: TRBV10-3
clone size: -
D gene: TRBD1
CDR3 DNA: TGTGCCATCACCACGGGACAGGGGCTAGTCTATGGCTACACCTTC
CDR3 protein: CAITTGQGLVYGYTF

J gene: TRBJ2-2
V gene: TRBV7-2
clone size: -
D gene: -
CDR3 DNA: TGTGCCAGCAAAACAAGCCGGGAAACCGGGGAGCTGTTTTTT
CDR3 protein: CASKTSRETGELFF

J gene: TRBJ1-3
V gene: TRBV6-6
clone size: -
D gene: -
CDR3 DNA: TGTGCCAGCAGTTCCGAGTACGGAAACACCATATATTTT
CDR3 protein: CASSSEYGNTIYF

J gene: TRBJ1-1
V gene: TRBV6-5
clone size: -
D gene: -
CDR3 DNA: TGTGCCAGCAGTTACATTGCCGGGAGGGGGAACACTGAAGCTTTCTTT
CDR3 protein: CASSYIAGRGNTEAFF

J gene: TRBJ1-1
V gene: TRBV10-3
clone size: -
D gene: TRBD1
CDR3 DNA: TGTGCCATCAGTGATAGGGGACAGGCCGGAACTGAAGCTTTCTTT
CDR3 protein: CAISDRGQAGTEAFF

J gene: TRBJ1-1
V gene: TRBV15
clone size: -
D gene: TRBD1
CDR3 DNA: TGTGCCACCAGGCGGGGGACAGACACTGAAGCTTTCTTT
CDR3 protein: CATRRGTDTEAFF

J gene: TRBJ2-2
V gene: TRBV9
clone size: -
D gene: -
CDR3 DNA: TGTGCCAGCAGCGTAGTTGGGGGAAACACCGGGGAGCTGTTTTTT
CDR3 protein: CASSVVGGNTGELFF

J gene: TRBJ1-1
V gene: TRBV12-3/TRBV12-4
clone size: -
D gene: -
CDR3 DNA: TGTGCCAGCAGTTCTGGGGGGGGCACTGAAGCTTTCTTT
CDR3 protein: CASSSGGGTEAFF

J gene: TRBJ2-1
V gene: TRBV18
clone size: once
D gene: -
CDR3 DNA: TGTGCCAGCTCACCACCCCTGGGAAACAATGAGCAGTTCTTC
CDR3 protein: CASSPPLGNNEQFF

J gene: TRBJ1-5
V gene: TRBV6-1
clone size: once
D gene: -
CDR3 DNA: TGTGCCAGCATCCCTCGGGGTAGCAATCAGCCCCAGCATTTT
CDR3 protein: CASIPRGSNQPQHF